Listed below are T cell receptor beta chains from one sample, sequenced in a study of shared clonotypes between healthy human individuals. Measured with immunoSEQ multiplex PCR; TCRdb has only the in-frame clones, and not every one. This sample yields around 2,100,000 clones, of which about 95% are seen a single time; around 1% belongs to the top ten. The sample was naive CD8+ T cells sorted from blood. The receptors originated from a man aged 18 to 35 in good health. The CDR3 runs from the conserved cysteine through the conserved F or W. D genes are given only for firm matches.

CASSVDPLGGYGYTF	-	TRBV9	TRBJ1-2
CASSPGQGLGAFF	TRBD1	TRBV9	TRBJ1-1
CASSSSPGQYGYTF	TRBD1	TRBV6-5	TRBJ1-2
CASSQTLAGVGEQYF	TRBD2	TRBV4-1	TRBJ2-7
CASSQGQIYGYTF	TRBD1	TRBV6-6	TRBJ1-2
CASSVGGDYSNQPQHF	-	TRBV6-1	TRBJ1-5
CASSEGEGRDTQYF	-	TRBV11-2	TRBJ2-3
CASSVEGVQAPYGYTF	-	TRBV9	TRBJ1-2
CAWSTGTGVIQPQHF	TRBD1	TRBV30	TRBJ1-5
CASSLEGPYSYQETQYF	-	TRBV11-2	TRBJ2-5
CASSQRTSGGGEQFF	TRBD2	TRBV7-2	TRBJ2-1
CASSLTSGDGEQFF	TRBD2	TRBV7-3	TRBJ2-1
CASSDGQTDNEQFF	-	TRBV2	TRBJ2-1
CASSAPPGHTNYGYTF	-	TRBV19	TRBJ1-2
CASSLARGEAFF	-	TRBV5-4	TRBJ1-1
CATRTNLYEQYF	-	TRBV6-5	TRBJ2-7
CASSHGLAGAYEQYF	TRBD2	TRBV4-3	TRBJ2-7
CASSVDGTGIYEQYF	TRBD1	TRBV9	TRBJ2-7
CSVRGLEETQYF	-	TRBV29-1	TRBJ2-5
CASSLESLVEQFF	-	TRBV5-4	TRBJ2-1
CASSTMQGPGSPLHF	-	TRBV27	TRBJ1-6
CASSSIGWTGTDEQYF	TRBD1	TRBV27	TRBJ2-7
CASSYSIGTASYEQYF	TRBD1	TRBV6-5	TRBJ2-7
CASSLEEGSYNEQFF	-	TRBV13	TRBJ2-1
CAWSVGQGNTEAFF	TRBD1	TRBV30	TRBJ1-1
CASSLWPRTYEQYF	-	TRBV5-6	TRBJ2-7
CASTQLIGTGELFF	-	TRBV5-1	TRBJ2-2
CASSLVEDSPLHF	-	TRBV27	TRBJ1-6
CASSLTGPSGELFF	-	TRBV27	TRBJ2-2
CASSSGGPYEQYF	TRBD2	TRBV7-9	TRBJ2-7